These 11 T cell receptor beta chains came from one sample sequenced in a study of shared T cell receptors in the human thymus. This table comes from immunoSEQ multiplex PCR, and its TCRdb copy is limited to in-frame clones, with some not included. The data contain under 850,000 clones, around 87% of them singletons. These records were also assigned to another study, of human thymus T cells.

Specimen: thymocytes. The receptors were gathered from a boy younger than two with a congenital heart defect.

V usage is TRBV11-2 and J usage is TRBJ2-7; TRBD2 agrees at 9 bases. V lost 5 bases, J lost 3 bases, and 11 bases stayed unmatched. The CDR3 length is 16 residues. From germline, CDR1 is SGHAT and CDR2 FQNNGV. This CDR3 is CASSRRLAETYYEQYF. For the CDR3, the DNA is TGTGCCAGCAGCCGTCGACTAGCGGAGACCTACTACGAGCAGTACTTC.

This CDR3 reads CASSARTNTEAFF. The CDR3 DNA reads TGTGCCAGCAGTGCTAGGACAAACACTGAAGCTTTCTTT. The rearrangement uses TRBV2 and TRBJ1-1; tentative D call: TRBD1 (5 bases). Germline CDR1 reads SNHLY; CDR2 reads FYNNEI. The ends were cut back, 4 bases at V and 2 bases at J, with 8 bases in the middle. The CDR3 is made up of 13 amino acids. Supplemented by reference TRBV2 and TRBJ1-1, the full variable domain reads EPEVTQTPSHQVTQMGQEVILRCVPISNHLYFYWYRQILGQKVEFLVSFYNNEISEKSEIFDDQFSVERPDGSNFTLKIRSTKLEDSAMYFCASSARTNTEAFFGQGTRLTVV.

J is TRBJ2-5 and V is TRBV5-4, with D unclear. Germline CDR1 SGHNT, CDR2 YYREEE (reference sequence). CDR3 length: 14 amino acids. Trimming took 0 bases from V and 2 from J, leaving 8 bases between them. The CDR3 region has the DNA TGTGCCAGCAGCTTGGTGGAGAGGCAAGAGACCCAGTACTTC. This translates into CASSLVERQETQYF.

The chain combines TRBV7-2 with TRBJ2-5; 10 bases match TRBD2. From germline, CDR1 is SGHTA and CDR2 FQGNSA. The CDR3 totals 17 residues. V lost 6 bases, J lost 0 bases, and 10 bases stayed unmatched. Here the CDR3 reads CASRQKTSGRYQETQYF. The CDR3 bases are TGTGCCAGCAGACAAAAGACTAGCGGGCGTTACCAAGAGACCCAGTACTTC. Based on the CDR3 plus reference TRBV7-2 and TRBJ2-5, the full variable domain is GAGVSQSPSNKVTEKGKDVELRCDPISGHTALYWYRQSLGQGLEFLIYFQGNSAPDKSGLPSDRFSAERTGGSVSTLTIQRTQQEDSAVYLCASRQKTSGRYQETQYFGPGTRLLVL.

V usage is TRBV14 and J usage is TRBJ2-5, with TRBD1 matching 8 bases. Unmatched junction bases numbered 6, after V lost 3 bases and J lost 3 bases. The CDR3 sequence is 15 residues long. CDR1 is SGHDN and CDR2 is FVKESK in the germline V gene. The CDR3 region is CASSQGQAIKETQYF. For the CDR3, the DNA is TGTGCCAGCAGCCAGGGACAGGCAATCAAAGAGACCCAGTACTTC.

The chain employs TRBV6-5 and TRBJ1-1, with 8 bases that match TRBD1. Germline lookup yields CDR1 MNHEY and CDR2 SVGAGI. V was pared by 5 bases and J by 2 bases, with 7 bases of the junction left unmatched. This CDR3 has 15 amino acids. The CDR3 bases are TGTGCCAGCAGTCTGGACAGGGAAGACAACACTGAAGCTTTCTTT. Translating gives CASSLDREDNTEAFF.

This clone was counted once. The chain joins TRBV4-2 to TRBJ2-5; 8 nucleotides line up with TRBD2. CDR1 is LGHNA and CDR2 is YNFKEQ in the germline V gene. The CDR3 loop spans 14 amino acids. The J segment lost 4 bases and the V segment lost 2 bases, leaving 3 bases of the junction unmatched. The CDR3: CASSQRSGRETQYF. The CDR3 DNA reads TGTGCCAGCAGCCAACGCAGCGGGAGAGAGACCCAGTACTTC.

This clone was detected once. The chain combines TRBV28 with TRBJ2-7, with D maybe TRBD1 (6 bases). V lost 5 bases and J 2 bases, leaving 22 bases between the germline ends. The germline V gene encodes CDR1 MDHEN and CDR2 SYDVKM. The CDR3 is 17 amino acids. CDR3 sequence reads: CASSLLRWDTAPYEQYF. For the CDR3, the DNA is TGTGCCAGCAGTCTTTTACGGTGGGACACGGCACCCTACGAGCAGTACTTC.

Concerning this clone itself: The CDR3 carries no conserved terminal phenylalanine or tryptophan, so it likely arises from a read error. V usage is TRBV28 and J usage is TRBJ2-7; 9 bases map to TRBD2. The CDR3 runs to 18 residues. The V and J ends lost 8 bases and 1 base, in that order; junction bases with no gene match: 18. Germline loops: CDR1 MDHEN, CDR2 SYDVKM. This chain's CDR3 is CASRTSGTSQDSSYEQYL. The CDR3 DNA sequence: TGTGCCAGCCGAACATCCGGGACTAGCCAGGACTCTTCCTACGAGCAGTACCTC.

V and J are TRBV5-4 and TRBJ2-4; D is possibly TRBD1 (5 bases). Trimming removed 0 bases at V and 2 bases at J, with 18 bases between. CDR3 size: 18 residues. Looked up from germline, CDR1 is SGHNT and CDR2 is YYREEE (reference sequence). This CDR3 reads CASSLEGSRVHPKNIQYF. Written as DNA, the CDR3 is TGTGCCAGCAGCTTGGAGGGGTCCAGGGTTCATCCCAAAAACATTCAGTACTTC.

Only a few counts were recorded for this clone. This rearrangement joins TRBV19 to TRBJ2-1; 7 positions agree with TRBD1. The germline V gene has CDR1 LNHDA and CDR2 SQIVND (reference sequence). The length of the CDR3 is 16 residues. The J segment lost 0 bases and the V segment lost 4 bases, leaving 6 bases of the junction unmatched. CDR3 sequence: CASSTGTASSYNEQFF. CDR3 bases: TGTGCCAGTAGTACCGGGACAGCTAGCTCCTACAATGAGCAGTTCTTC. The full variable domain, its missing parts supplied by reference TRBV19 and TRBJ2-1, is DGGITQSPKYLFRKEGQNVTLSCEQNLNHDAMYWYRQDPGQGLRLIYYSQIVNDFQKGDIAEGYSVSREKKESFPLTVTSAQKNPTAFYLCASSTGTASSYNEQFFGPGTRLTVL.